This is a list of T cell receptor beta chains from one sample in a study of blood T cells in healthy people across ages. Each CDR3 protein gets one entry after TCRdb re-called the 5' RACE reads with MiXCR. Here the sample spans 1,500,000 or so distinct CDR3 sequences, 55% to 75% being singletons. Material: blood. Source of these receptors: a man in his late teens or twenties in good health. Each CDR3 is given with its conserved first and last residue. The order of the fields is V gene, J gene, CDR3 protein.

TRBV3-1,TRBJ2-1,CASSDRDPTYNEQFF
TRBV7-8,TRBJ1-1,CASSLKAGGENTEAFF
TRBV4-1,TRBJ1-2,CASSQDRAVGYGYTF
TRBV20-1,TRBJ2-7,CSAGPPTGTEETYEQYF
TRBV15,NA,CATSSTNTGDPYEQYF
TRBV15,TRBJ2-1,CATSRGEGLDYNEQFF
TRBV6-5,TRBJ2-3,CASSYPRDTGGDTQYF
TRBV25-1,TRBJ2-3,CASSAITGLTDTQYF
TRBV27,TRBJ2-7,CASSPTISYEQYF
TRBV11-2,TRBJ2-4,CASSMAGALNIQYF
TRBV20-1,TRBJ2-1,CSAREASGLDEQFF
TRBV5-6,TRBJ2-7,CASSWLDAEQYF
TRBV29-1,TRBJ1-2,CSVVGGPYGYTF
TRBV3-1,TRBJ2-7,CASSQDRVYTGMYEQYF
TRBV5-1,TRBJ1-4,CASAVGINEKLFF
TRBV12-3/TRBV12-4,TRBJ1-2,CASSQRGQGSGYTF
TRBV25-1,TRBJ2-1,CASSVEYGGGTWNEQFF
TRBV7-9,TRBJ1-2,CASSQQGRPEYGYTF
TRBV20-1,TRBJ2-1,CSAGALARESSYNEQFF
TRBV20-1,TRBJ2-1,CRPRGKDNEQFF
TRBV6-1,TRBJ1-1,CASSEEGTGYMNTEAFF
TRBV20-1,TRBJ2-7,CSAALAETYEQYF
TRBV7-9,TRBJ1-2,CASSLDLYGYTF
TRBV7-8,TRBJ1-1,CASSHRDSTEAFF
TRBV13,TRBJ2-2,CASSRKRFPGTANTGELFF
TRBV6-5,TRBJ2-4,CASSSDRTQYF
TRBV6-4,TRBJ1-2,CASSPRDGDYGYTF
TRBV4-2,NA,CASSQERASGGLSYEQYF
TRBV20-1,TRBJ2-1,CSASPAVEQFF
TRBV12-3/TRBV12-4,TRBJ2-4,CASSLVTGPKNIQYF
TRBV12-3/TRBV12-4,TRBJ2-4,CASSLFNRGIQYF
TRBV7-2,TRBJ1-1,CASSSRQGTEAFF
TRBV4-2,TRBJ2-5,CASSPRGQGQETQYF
TRBV7-9,TRBJ2-7,CASSLVQGGLEQYF
TRBV6-5,TRBJ2-1,CASSATGASYNEQFF
TRBV29-1,TRBJ2-1,CSAKPRVSSYNEQFF
TRBV7-2,TRBJ2-5,CASSLGAEQETQYF
TRBV7-2,TRBJ2-1,CASSVNSGGEANEQFF
TRBV6-5,TRBJ2-4,CASSPSGALAKNIQYF
TRBV12-3/TRBV12-4,NA,CASSSTLNEQYF
TRBV29-1,TRBJ1-5,CSVGLGVSNQPQHF
TRBV6-6,TRBJ1-4,CASGIGPNEKLFF
TRBV4-1,TRBJ2-1,CASSIVQPGTGATYEQFF
TRBV6-5,TRBJ1-2,CASSTQTRNYGYTF
TRBV29-1,NA,CSSRQGDGETQYF
TRBV20-1,TRBJ2-3,CSASHRGDTDTQYF